This is a list of T cell receptor beta chains from one sample in a study of cytomegalovirus exposure and HLA in healthy donors. TCRdb's table, derived via immunoSEQ multiplex PCR, lists solely in-frame clones and lacks some. This sample has tens of thousands of clones, with 67% found just once. The sequencing input was PBMCs. These receptors were taken from a woman between 45 and 60 years old in good health and CMV-seropositive. Each CDR3 is given with its conserved first and last residue. D genes are given only for firm matches. Not all rows give a size; the values are once, few, many and, for expanded clones, a class.

D | J | size | V | CDR3 | DNA
. | TRBJ1-5 | . | TRBV10-3 | CASTYRATDQPQHF | TGTGCCTCGACGTACAGGGCCACCGATCAGCCCCAGCATTTT
. | TRBJ1-6 | few | TRBV6-4 | CASSVGGDNSPLHF | TGTGCCAGCAGTGTAGGAGGGGATAATTCACCCCTCCACTTT
. | TRBJ2-1 | . | TRBV7-7 | CASSPQVDPPYNEQFF | TGTGCCAGCAGCCCTCAGGTTGACCCCCCCTACAATGAGCAGTTCTTC
. | TRBJ1-5 | . | TRBV5-4 | CASSLDRASQPQHF | TGTGCCAGCAGCTTGGACAGGGCTAGTCAGCCCCAGCATTTT
. | TRBJ1-3 | . | TRBV7-9 | CASSSHRVVDTIYF | TGTGCCAGCAGCTCCCACAGGGTTGTAGACACCATATATTTT
. | TRBJ1-1 | . | TRBV5-1 | CASSPDDSMNTEAFF | TGCGCCAGCAGCCCTGATGATAGCATGAACACTGAAGCTTTCTTT
. | TRBJ2-7 | . | TRBV7-9 | CASSPALRGKEHF | TGTGCCAGCAGCCCCGCCCTTCGGGGGAAGGAGCACTTC
TRBD1 | TRBJ2-4 | few | TRBV9 | CASSVEGTGAGEVNIQYF | TGTGCCAGCAGCGTAGAGGGGACAGGGGCGGGTGAGGTAAACATTCAGTACTTC
TRBD1 | TRBJ1-6 | . | TRBV19 | CASSRTGGSPPHF | TGTGCCAGTAGTAGGACAGGGGGTTCACCCCCCCACTTT
TRBD1 | TRBJ1-2 | . | TRBV4-1 | CASSQQWGTGPYGYTF | TGCGCCAGCAGCCAACAATGGGGGACAGGCCCCTATGGCTACACCTTC
. | TRBJ1-4 | . | TRBV2 | CASNPLGGDNEKLFF | TGTGCCAGCAACCCGCTCGGGGGGGATAATGAAAAACTGTTTTTT
. | TRBJ1-2 | . | TRBV6-1 | CASSGGANYGYTF | TGTGCCAGCAGCGGGGGGGCTAACTATGGCTACACCTTC
TRBD1 | TRBJ2-2 | . | TRBV6-4 | CASAGGPNTGELFF | TGTGCCAGCGCAGGGGGTCCGAACACCGGGGAGCTGTTTTTT
. | TRBJ2-6 | . | TRBV28 | CASSLPGSGANVLTF | TGTGCCAGCAGTCTTCCGGGCTCTGGGGCCAACGTCCTGACTTTC
. | TRBJ1-3 | . | TRBV6-5 | CASSYSGVGTGNAIYF | TGTGCCAGCAGTTACTCTGGAGTGGGGACTGGAAACGCCATATATTTT
TRBD1 | TRBJ1-4 | . | TRBV6-5 | CASSTDRGRYEKLFF | TGTGCCAGCAGTACGGACAGGGGACGTTATGAAAAACTGTTTTTT
TRBD2 | TRBJ2-7 | . | TRBV15 | CATGGREGNEQYF | TGTGCCACCGGGGGTAGGGAGGGCAACGAGCAGTACTTC
TRBD1 | TRBJ2-7 | . | TRBV4-2 | CASSQDPQGAGYEQYF | TGTGCCAGCAGCCAAGATCCCCAGGGGGCTGGTTACGAGCAGTACTTC
TRBD1 | TRBJ1-5 | . | TRBV9 | CASRDTGGFQPQHF | TGTGCCAGCAGAGATACAGGGGGCTTTCAGCCCCAGCATTTT
TRBD1 | TRBJ1-2 | . | TRBV9 | CASSVVSGGLGSYTF | TGTGCCAGCAGCGTAGTTTCAGGGGGCCTCGGAAGCTACACCTTC
TRBD2 | TRBJ2-2 | . | TRBV2 | CASSEERGAAGELFF | TGTGCCAGCAGTGAGGAGCGGGGGGCTGCCGGGGAGCTGTTTTTT
TRBD1 | TRBJ1-1 | . | TRBV2 | CASSGQGWPEAFF | TGTGCCAGCAGCGGACAGGGTTGGCCTGAAGCTTTCTTT
. | TRBJ2-5 | . | TRBV11-2 | CAASGRGFGETQYF | TGTGCCGCATCCGGACGGGGTTTCGGAGAGACCCAGTACTTC
. | TRBJ2-7 | . | TRBV11-2 | CASSFESVVTYEQYF | TGTGCCAGCAGCTTTGAGTCGGTCGTGACCTACGAGCAGTACTTC
TRBD2 | TRBJ2-3 | . | TRBV6-4 | CASSGGLVTDTQYF | TGTGCCAGCAGTGGAGGACTAGTCACAGATACGCAGTATTTT
TRBD2 | TRBJ2-5 | few | TRBV19 | CASSTLAGGRETQYF | TGTGCCAGTAGTACATTAGCGGGGGGGCGAGAGACCCAGTACTTC
. | TRBJ2-5 | . | TRBV5-1 | CASSLVGETQYF | TGCGCCAGCAGCTTAGTCGGGGAGACCCAGTACTTC
. | TRBJ1-1 | . | TRBV9 | CASSVGDTGAEAFF | TGTGCCAGCAGCGTAGGGGACACTGGTGCTGAAGCTTTCTTT
TRBD2 | TRBJ2-5 | once | TRBV4-1 | CASSHTPGGETQYF | TGCGCCAGCAGCCACACTCCGGGGGGAGAGACCCAGTACTTC
. | TRBJ1-2 | . | TRBV27 | CASSSPNGGAFGWNGYTF | TGTGCCAGCAGTTCCCCCAACGGAGGGGCGTTCGGGTGGAATGGCTACACCTTC
. | TRBJ1-1 | . | TRBV27 | CASSLFRNTEAFF | TGTGCCAGCAGTTTATTCAGGAACACTGAAGCTTTCTTT
TRBD2 | TRBJ2-2 | . | TRBV4-1 | CASSPIAGGRGGELFF | TGCGCCAGCAGCCCCATAGCGGGGGGGCGCGGCGGGGAGCTGTTTTTT
. | TRBJ2-2 | . | TRBV10-2 | CATRGSAVNTGELFF | TGCGCCACTCGGGGATCTGCCGTTAACACCGGGGAGCTGTTTTTT
TRBD2 | TRBJ2-5 | . | TRBV2 | CASSNGGRETQYF | TGTGCCAGCAGTAACGGGGGGAGGGAGACCCAGTACTTC
TRBD1 | TRBJ1-2 | . | TRBV5-4 | CASSAVGQYYGGYTF | TGTGCCAGCAGCGCCGTGGGACAGTATTATGGTGGCTACACCTTC
. | TRBJ2-2 | once | TRBV11-3 | CASSLTSVTGELFF | TGTGCCAGCAGCTTAACTAGTGTAACCGGGGAGCTGTTTTTT
TRBD1 | TRBJ2-5 | . | TRBV6-1 | CASSAGTEETQYF | TGTGCCAGCAGTGCGGGGACAGAAGAGACCCAGTACTTC
TRBD1 | TRBJ1-2 | . | TRBV19 | CASSPLRTGGNYGYTF | TGTGCCAGTAGCCCCCTACGGACAGGGGGCAACTATGGCTACACCTTC
. | TRBJ2-3 | . | TRBV5-8 | CASSLYGGGSADTQYF | TGTGCCAGCAGCTTGTATGGAGGGGGCTCCGCAGATACGCAGTATTTT
. | TRBJ1-6 | . | TRBV6-5 | CASSYSGRGDSPLHF | TGTGCCAGCAGTTACTCGGGCCGGGGGGACTCACCCCTCCACTTT
TRBD1 | TRBJ1-2 | . | TRBV28 | CASTPVLRRTGESDGYTF | TGTGCCAGCACGCCCGTTCTACGTAGGACAGGAGAAAGCGATGGCTACACCTTC
TRBD2 | TRBJ2-1 | . | TRBV6-1 | CASSPTSGPYNEQFF | TGTGCCAGCAGCCCTACTAGCGGCCCCTACAATGAGCAGTTCTTC
. | TRBJ1-1 | . | TRBV11-2 | CASSFSSAGGYTEAFF | TGTGCCAGCAGCTTTTCCTCGGCGGGGGGGTATACTGAAGCTTTCTTT
. | TRBJ1-4 | . | TRBV4-1 | CASSPQSATNEKLFF | TGCGCCAGCAGCCCACAATCTGCAACTAATGAAAAACTGTTTTTT
TRBD2 | TRBJ2-7 | few | TRBV7-2 | CASSLWTSGVNEQYF | TGTGCCAGCAGCTTATGGACTAGCGGGGTGAACGAGCAGTACTTC
. | TRBJ1-3 | . | TRBV19 | CASTTIGRERNTIYF | TGTGCCAGTACCACCATTGGCAGGGAACGAAACACCATATATTTT
. | TRBJ1-5 | . | TRBV7-2 | CASSPLDWYYNQPQHF | TGTGCCAGCAGCCCCTTGGACTGGTATTACAATCAGCCCCAGCATTTT
TRBD1 | TRBJ1-2 | few | TRBV2 | CASPGQGDRSGYTF | TGTGCCAGCCCAGGACAGGGCGATCGCTCCGGCTACACCTTC
. | TRBJ1-1 | . | TRBV12-5 | CASGGRRRTKNTEAFF | TGTGCTAGTGGTGGCCGTCGTCGGACAAAGAACACTGAAGCTTTCTTT
. | TRBJ1-2 | . | TRBV27 | CASSLVRDTNYGYTF | TGTGCCAGCAGTTTAGTGAGGGACACTAACTATGGCTACACCTTC
TRBD1 | TRBJ2-2 | . | TRBV10-3 | CAISMPGTGLNTGELFF | TGTGCCATCAGTATGCCCGGGACAGGGTTGAACACCGGGGAGCTGTTTTTT
. | TRBJ2-7 | . | TRBV11-2 | CASSLDRYEQYF | TGTGCCAGCAGCTTAGACAGGTACGAGCAGTACTTC
. | TRBJ2-3 | . | TRBV11-3 | CASSFSASEHTQYF | TGTGCCAGCAGCTTCTCGGCTAGCGAACATACGCAGTATTTT
. | TRBJ2-3 | once | TRBV20-1 | CSARQDTQYF | TGCAGTGCTAGGCAGGATACGCAGTATTTT
TRBD1 | TRBJ1-6 | few | TRBV12-5 | CASGLGLQGASPLHF | TGTGCTAGTGGTTTGGGACTTCAGGGGGCTTCACCCCTCCACTTT
TRBD1 | TRBJ2-5 | . | TRBV9 | CASSDRGKTQYF | TGTGCCAGCAGCGACAGGGGCAAGACCCAGTACTTC
. | TRBJ1-5 | . | TRBV7-9 | CASSLSGAANQPQHF | TGTGCCAGCAGCTTATCAGGGGCAGCAAATCAGCCCCAGCATTTT
. | TRBJ1-1 | . | TRBV5-5 | CASSLGARGGTEAFF | TGTGCCAGCAGCTTAGGGGCGAGGGGGGGGACTGAAGCTTTCTTT
. | TRBJ1-3 | . | TRBV19 | CASSSRVPTGNTIYF | TGTGCCAGTAGCTCCCGGGTTCCGACTGGAAACACCATATATTTT